Each of the 17 T cell receptor beta chains below was sequenced from the same sample in a study of blood T cells in healthy people across ages. Together with a sample-barcoded 5' primer, a J-beta primer mix was included in a second PCR lasting about 7 to 11 cycles. TCRdb ran MiXCR on the 5' RACE reads and lists one entry per CDR3 protein. The sample lists about 930,000 distinct CDR3 sequences; roughly 28% were seen once. The same sample was also studied in work on T cells of mothers and their children.

The sequencing sample was made of blood. The source is a woman between 35 and 50 years old in good health.

This clonotype occurred many times. This chain links TRBV28 with TRBJ2-1; D may be TRBD1 (6 bases). CDR1 and CDR2 (germline): MDHEN, SYDVKM. The germline V and J ends were trimmed by 6 bases and 4 bases, with 7 bases remaining between them. This CDR3 is built from 12 residues. DNA of the CDR3: TGTGCCAGCAGGAGGGGGTACAATGAGCAGTTCTTC. Amino acid sequence: CASRRGYNEQFF.

The chain couples TRBV7-2 to TRBJ2-1; a possible D gene is TRBD1 (5 bases). The V end was cut by 4 bases, the J end by 9 bases, with 19 bases between. Germline V gene data show CDR1 as SGHTA and CDR2 as FQGNSA. This CDR3 contains 15 residues. CDR3 loop: CASSYDSGLVVEQFF. For the CDR3, the DNA is TGTGCCAGCAGCTATGACAGTGGCCTAGTAGTTGAGCAGTTCTTC.

CDR3 DNA sequence: TGTGCCAGCAGACTGGGACAGACAAGCTCTGGAAACACCATATATTTT. Its translation is CASRLGQTSSGNTIYF. V gene TRBV6-5 combines with J gene TRBJ1-3, with 7 bases identical to TRBD1. Germline lookup yields CDR1 MNHEY and CDR2 SVGAGI. CDR3 size: 16 residues. V shed 6 bases, J shed 0 bases, and the junction held 8 bases outside the gene matches.

The chain combines TRBV7-9 with TRBJ2-7; TRBD1 matches at 10 bases. V lost 8 bases, J lost 5 bases, and 9 bases stayed unmatched. The length of the CDR3 is 14 residues. Germline V gene lookup returns CDR1 SEHNR and CDR2 FQNEAQ (reference sequence). The CDR3 DNA is TGTGCCAGCGGCTCCGGGACAGGGGTGAACGAGCAGTACTTC. This gives the protein CASGSGTGVNEQYF.

The chain combines TRBV6-1 with TRBJ2-5, with TRBD1 matching over 9 bases. J was trimmed by 5 bases and V by 4 bases; bases with no gene match: 5. The CDR3 runs 14 residues. Germline CDR1 is MNHNS and CDR2 is SASEGT. CDR3 DNA sequence: TGTGCCAGCAGTGGGGCCGACAGGGGGGAGACCCAGTACTTC. This translates into CASSGADRGETQYF.

This chain connects TRBV3-1 to TRBJ2-1; 11 bases match TRBD2. The J call may be wrong; the DNA end is better matched by TRBJ2-7. Germline V gene data show CDR1 as LGHDT and CDR2 as YNNKEL (reference sequence). This CDR3 region has 16 residues. CDR3 nucleotide sequence: TGTGCCAGCAGCCAAGCTCTAGCGGGGGGATACAGTGAGCAGTACTTC. Its protein product is CASSQALAGGYSEQYF.

This clonotype was detected many times. The chain couples TRBV20-1 to TRBJ1-1, with no clear D. The germline V gene has CDR1 DFQATT and CDR2 SNEGSKA (reference sequence). V shed 2 bases and J shed 2 bases, with 12 bases lying between them. The CDR3 sequence is 14 residues long. Here the CDR3 reads CSARTSARNTEAFF. The DNA of the CDR3 is TGCAGTGCTAGAACGTCAGCGAGAAACACTGAAGCTTTCTTT.

V and J are TRBV2 and TRBJ1-2, with TRBD1 identical over 7 bases. Per germline, CDR1 SNHLY and CDR2 FYNNEI. The CDR3 is 13 residues long. The V segment lost 7 bases and the J segment 6 bases; nucleotides outside the gene matches: 8. The CDR3 protein is CASNIEGAHGYTF. In nucleotides, the CDR3 is TGTGCCAGCAACATCGAGGGGGCGCATGGCTACACCTTC.

This chain joins TRBV3-1 and TRBJ2-7; D remains unclear. The CDR3 is made up of 14 amino acids. V shed 0 bases and J shed 3 bases, with 9 bases lying between them. The germline V gene has CDR1 LGHDT and CDR2 YNNKEL (reference sequence). The DNA for the CDR3 is TGTGCCAGCAGCCAAGAAGTTCGTTACTACGAGCAGTACTTC. Translating it yields CASSQEVRYYEQYF.

This clonotype was seen a handful of times. V usage is TRBV2 and J usage is TRBJ1-2; unclear D gene. Trimming shortened V by 4 bases and J by 2 bases, and 8 bases separated the two germline ends. The CDR3 has 13 residues. CDR1 is SNHLY and CDR2 is FYNNEI in the germline V gene. The CDR3 region has the DNA TGTGCCAGCAGTGGGGGTATCAACTATGGCTACACCTTC. Translating it yields CASSGGINYGYTF.

On this clonotype itself: Just one base apart from a much larger clone, this may be a read error. V gene TRBV20-1 combines with J gene TRBJ1-2; the match to TRBD1 covers 7 bases. Germline trimming cut 7 bases from V and 4 bases from J; bases unmatched to any gene: 21. CDR1 is DFQATT, CDR2 SNEGSKA, per germline (reference sequence). The CDR3 contains 17 residues. The CDR3, as DNA: TGCAGTGAGGGGGCCCTAGATCCGCGCGGAGGGAGCTATGGCTACACCTTC. Its protein product is CSEGALDPRGGSYGYTF.

This clonotype appeared a single time. Its ends do not fully match the called genes, so a read error is possible. This chain joins TRBV7-2 and TRBJ2-2, with D perhaps matching TRBD2 (6 bases). There are 15 residues in the CDR3. Germline V CDR1 and CDR2: SGHTA, FQGNSA. CDR3 loop: CARSAGRWNTGELFF. The CDR3 coding sequence is TGTGCCCGCAGCGCGGGACGGTGGAACACCGGGGAGCTGTTTTTT.

This clonotype was detected only a few times. Given a much more abundant clone one base away, this may be a read error. DNA for the CDR3: TGTACCAGCAGCTTAGCTAGCGGGGGGGCAGATACGCAGTATTTT. Translating it yields CTSSLASGGADTQYF. This sequence joins TRBV7-2 and TRBJ2-3; 11 nucleotides line up with TRBD2. The CDR3 is 15 amino acids. Trimming took 0 bases from V and 4 from J; bases not matched to a gene: 0. In germline, CDR1 is SGHTA, CDR2 FQGNSA.

This sequence joins TRBV28 and TRBJ2-3; D is unclear. The V end lost 7 bases, the J end lost 2 bases, and 10 bases lay between the germline ends. There are 13 residues in the CDR3. CDR1 and CDR2 (germline): MDHEN, SYDVKM. This CDR3 reads CASTPRLTDTQYF. The CDR3 DNA reads as TGTGCCAGCACCCCCAGGCTCACAGATACGCAGTATTTT.

The rearrangement uses TRBV12-3 or TRBV12-4 and TRBJ1-5; D remains ambiguous. Deletions cut 5 bases from V and 1 base from J, with 9 bases between. The CDR3 extends over 14 amino acids. The CDR3 DNA reads TGTGCCAGCAGTCCCGGGAGCAGCAATCAGCCCCAGCATTTT. It is translated as CASSPGSSNQPQHF.

V and J are TRBV6-2 or TRBV6-3 and TRBJ2-1; possible D gene TRBD1, 5 bases. CDR1 MNHEY and CDR2 SVGEGT come from the germline V gene. The V end was cut by 2 bases, the J end by 3 bases, with 11 bases between. This CDR3 is built from 15 residues. CDR3 in amino acids: CASSYLDKSYNEQFF. CDR3 DNA: TGTGCCAGCAGTTACCTGGACAAGAGCTACAATGAGCAGTTCTTC.

J is TRBJ2-2 and V is TRBV28, with D maybe TRBD1 (6 bases). Germline loops: CDR1 MDHEN, CDR2 SYDVKM. The CDR3 runs 15 residues. The V end was cut by 2 bases, the J end by 4 bases, with 11 bases between. CDR3 amino acids: CASSLNRVVTGELFF. The DNA for the CDR3 is TGTGCCAGCAGTTTAAACAGGGTGGTCACCGGGGAGCTGTTTTTT.